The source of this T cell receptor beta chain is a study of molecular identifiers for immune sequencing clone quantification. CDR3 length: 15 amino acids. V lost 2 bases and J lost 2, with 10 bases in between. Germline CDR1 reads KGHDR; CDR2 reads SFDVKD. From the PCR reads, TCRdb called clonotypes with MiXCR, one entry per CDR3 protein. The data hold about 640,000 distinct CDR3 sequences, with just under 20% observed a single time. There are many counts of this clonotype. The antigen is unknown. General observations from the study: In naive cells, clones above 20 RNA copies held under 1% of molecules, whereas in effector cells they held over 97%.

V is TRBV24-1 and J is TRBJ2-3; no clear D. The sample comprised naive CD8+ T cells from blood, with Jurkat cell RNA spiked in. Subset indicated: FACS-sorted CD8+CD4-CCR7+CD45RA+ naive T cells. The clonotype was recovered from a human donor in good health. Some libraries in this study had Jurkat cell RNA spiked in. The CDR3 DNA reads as TGTGCCACCAGTGATTCTGGAGATCTCACAGATACGCAGTATTTT. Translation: CATSDSGDLTDTQYF.